This T cell receptor beta chain is from a study of blood T cell repertoires in COVID-19. Study-level background: Donors in the United States, Italy and Spain gave samples during acute or convalescent COVID-19.

Germline CDR1 reads DFQATT; CDR2 reads SNEGSKA (reference sequence). Trimming cost V 5 bases and J 0 bases, with 5 bases left between them. CDR3 length: 11 amino acids. The table came from immunoSEQ multiplex PCR; TCRdb's copy has only in-frame clones and leaves some out. The data contain 75,000 to 95,000 clones, approximately 78% of them singletons. Sample: peripheral blood. The rearrangement links TRBV20-1 to TRBJ2-7; D ambiguous. This clonotype was sampled from a human donor in a cohort sampled during active COVID-19. This CDR3 reads CSAYSSYEQYF. CDR3 DNA sequence: TGCAGTGCTTACAGCTCCTACGAGCAGTACTTC.